The clone carrying this TCR beta chain was seen only a few times. As yet, its antigen is unknown. The junction had 7 bases not matched to a gene; V was cut back by 3 bases and J by 0 bases. CDR3 length: 16 residues. Per germline, CDR1 SNHLY and CDR2 FYNNEI. The data were taken from a study of T cells in tuberculosis. Clones were sequenced by immunoSEQ multiplex PCR, and TCRdb holds only the in-frame ones, with some missing. The sample has under 40,000 clones, more than 85% seen once. Study results and caveats: Cases with active tuberculosis were adults, while controls were adolescents. A GMM-specific repertoire classifier reached roughly 90% accuracy, AUROC around 0.87.

Latent tuberculosis screening used tuberculin skin test and IGRA at entry. The chain uses TRBV2 and TRBJ1-2; 7 nucleotides align to TRBD1. The sample consisted of PBMCs. This receptor was taken from a donor under 30 with latent tuberculosis or without tuberculosis infection. In DNA form, the CDR3 reads TGTGCCAGCAGTGACGGACAGGTTCGAGCTAACTATGGCTACACCTTC. Residues: CASSDGQVRANYGYTF. Supplemented by reference TRBV2 and TRBJ1-2, the full variable domain reads EPEVTQTPSHQVTQMGQEVILRCVPISNHLYFYWYRQILGQKVEFLVSFYNNEISEKSEIFDDQFSVERPDGSNFTLKIRSTKLEDSAMYFCASSDGQVRANYGYTFGSGTRLTVV.